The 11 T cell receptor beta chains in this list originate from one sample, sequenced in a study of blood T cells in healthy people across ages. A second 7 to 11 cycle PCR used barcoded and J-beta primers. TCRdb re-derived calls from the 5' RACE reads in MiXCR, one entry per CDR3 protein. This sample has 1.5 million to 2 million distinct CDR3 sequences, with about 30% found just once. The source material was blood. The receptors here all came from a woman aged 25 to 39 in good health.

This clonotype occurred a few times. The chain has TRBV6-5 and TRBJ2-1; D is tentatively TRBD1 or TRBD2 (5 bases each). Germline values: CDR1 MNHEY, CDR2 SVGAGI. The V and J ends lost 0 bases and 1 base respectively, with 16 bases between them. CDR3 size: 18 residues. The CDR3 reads CASSYSMIWDGSYNEQFF. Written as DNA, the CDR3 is TGTGCCAGCAGTTACTCGATGATCTGGGACGGATCCTACAATGAGCAGTTCTTC.

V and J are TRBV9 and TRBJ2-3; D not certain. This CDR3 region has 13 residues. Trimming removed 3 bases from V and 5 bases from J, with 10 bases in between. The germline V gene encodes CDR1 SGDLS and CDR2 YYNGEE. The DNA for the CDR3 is TGTGCCAGCAGCGCTATGGGTGGAGATACGCAGTATTTT. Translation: CASSAMGGDTQYF. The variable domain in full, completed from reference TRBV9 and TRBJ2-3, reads DSGVTQTPKHLITATGQRVTLRCSPRSGDLSVYWYQQSLDQGLQFLIQYYNGEERAKGNILERFSAQQFPDLHSELNLSSLELGDSALYFCASSAMGGDTQYFGPGTRLTVL.

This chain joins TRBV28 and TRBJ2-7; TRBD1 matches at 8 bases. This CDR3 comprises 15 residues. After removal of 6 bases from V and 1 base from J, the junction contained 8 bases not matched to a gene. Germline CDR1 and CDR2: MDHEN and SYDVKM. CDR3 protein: CASRGPGQASYEQYF. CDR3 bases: TGTGCCAGCAGGGGCCCGGGACAGGCTTCCTACGAGCAGTACTTC.

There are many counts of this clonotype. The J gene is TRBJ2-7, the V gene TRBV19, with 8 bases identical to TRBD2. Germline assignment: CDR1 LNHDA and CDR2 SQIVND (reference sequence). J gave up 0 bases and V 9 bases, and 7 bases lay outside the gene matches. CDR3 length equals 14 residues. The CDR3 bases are TGTGCCAGCAGTTGGCGGGGGGACTCCTACGAGCAGTACTTC. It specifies CASSWRGDSYEQYF.

The CDR3 region has the DNA TGTGCCAGCAGCTTGTCGGGGGGGCCTATTCAAGAGACCCAGTACTTC. Its protein is CASSLSGGPIQETQYF. The J gene is TRBJ2-5, the V gene TRBV7-3, with 8 bases lining up with TRBD2. V shed 3 bases and J 2 bases; nucleotides not matched to a gene: 8. This CDR3 spans 16 amino acids. Germline V gene sequence: CDR1 SGHTA, CDR2 FQGTGA.

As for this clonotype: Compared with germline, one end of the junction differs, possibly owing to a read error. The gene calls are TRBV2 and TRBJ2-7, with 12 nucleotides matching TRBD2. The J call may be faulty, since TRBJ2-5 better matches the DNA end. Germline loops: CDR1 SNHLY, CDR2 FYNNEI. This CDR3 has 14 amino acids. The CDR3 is CTSLEGLAGETQYF. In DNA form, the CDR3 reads TGTACCAGCTTGGAGGGACTAGCGGGAGAGACCCAGTACTTC.

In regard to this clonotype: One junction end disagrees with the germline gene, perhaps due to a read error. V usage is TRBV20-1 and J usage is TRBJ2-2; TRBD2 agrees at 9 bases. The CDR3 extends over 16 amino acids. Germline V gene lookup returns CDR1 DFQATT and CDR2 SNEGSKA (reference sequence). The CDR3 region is CSATEASGTNTGEPFF. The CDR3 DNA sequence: TGCAGTGCTACGGAGGCTAGCGGGACGAACACCGGGGAGCCGTTTTTT.

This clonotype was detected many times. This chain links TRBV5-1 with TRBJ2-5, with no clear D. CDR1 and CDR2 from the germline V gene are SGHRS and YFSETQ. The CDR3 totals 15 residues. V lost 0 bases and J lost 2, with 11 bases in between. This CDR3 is CASSLEGWQQETQYF. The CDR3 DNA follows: TGCGCCAGCAGCTTGGAGGGATGGCAACAAGAGACCCAGTACTTC.

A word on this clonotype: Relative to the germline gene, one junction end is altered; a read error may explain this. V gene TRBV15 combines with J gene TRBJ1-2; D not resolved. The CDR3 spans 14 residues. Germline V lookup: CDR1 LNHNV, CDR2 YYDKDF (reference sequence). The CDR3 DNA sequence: TGTGCCACCAGCAGAGTCGGCGTGATCTATGGCCACACCTTC. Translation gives CATSRVGVIYGHTF. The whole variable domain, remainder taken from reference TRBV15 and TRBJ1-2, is DAMVIQNPRYQVTQFGKPVTLSCSQTLNHNVMYWYQQKSSQAPKLLFHYYDKDFNNEADTPDNFQSRRPNTSFCFLDIRSPGLGDTAMYLCATSRVGVIYGHTFGSGTRLTVV.

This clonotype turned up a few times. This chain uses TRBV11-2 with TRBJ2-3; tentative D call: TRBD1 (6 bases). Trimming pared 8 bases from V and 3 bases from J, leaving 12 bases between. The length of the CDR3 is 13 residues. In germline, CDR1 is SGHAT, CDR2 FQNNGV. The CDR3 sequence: CASAGDRTDTQYF. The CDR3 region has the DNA TGTGCCAGCGCAGGGGATAGAACAGATACGCAGTATTTT.

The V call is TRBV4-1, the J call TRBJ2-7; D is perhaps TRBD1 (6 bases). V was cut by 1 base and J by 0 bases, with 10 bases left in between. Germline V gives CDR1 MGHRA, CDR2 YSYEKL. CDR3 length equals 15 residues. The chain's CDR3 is CASSQGTVASYEQYF. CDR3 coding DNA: TGCGCCAGCAGCCAAGGGACAGTAGCCTCCTACGAGCAGTACTTC.